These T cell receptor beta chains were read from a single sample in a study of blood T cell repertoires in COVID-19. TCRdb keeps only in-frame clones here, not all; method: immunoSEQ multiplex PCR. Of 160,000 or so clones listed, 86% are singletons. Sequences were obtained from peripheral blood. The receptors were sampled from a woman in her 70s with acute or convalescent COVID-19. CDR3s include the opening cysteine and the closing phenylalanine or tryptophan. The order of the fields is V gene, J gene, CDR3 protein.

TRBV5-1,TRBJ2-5,CASSLIRQGATQETQYF
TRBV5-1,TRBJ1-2,CASSSTGDGYTF
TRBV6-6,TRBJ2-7,CASSYSAGQSSYEQYF
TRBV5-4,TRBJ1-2,CASSLSGRGKYYGYTF
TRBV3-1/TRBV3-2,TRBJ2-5,CASSQIGTPQEAQYF
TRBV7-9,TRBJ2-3,CASSFSAGVKASTDTQYF
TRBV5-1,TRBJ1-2,CASSPLGGSGYTF
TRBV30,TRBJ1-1,CAWDPNRVTMNTEAFF
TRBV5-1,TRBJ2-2,CASSYRRQVITGELFF
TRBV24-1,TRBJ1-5,CATSDSYYSNQPQHF
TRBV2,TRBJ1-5,CASSLRGDQPQHF
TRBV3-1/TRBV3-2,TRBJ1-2,CASSKLDRGGYGYTF
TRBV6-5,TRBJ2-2,CASSYRRQGFGELFF
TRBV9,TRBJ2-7,CASSVAAGGSSSYEQYF
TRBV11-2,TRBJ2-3,CASSSSPTSGGTDTQYF
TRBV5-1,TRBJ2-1,CASSLGDTYNEQFF
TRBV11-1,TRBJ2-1,CASSMGTSEQFF
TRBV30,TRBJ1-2,CAWSTQDSVGFGGYTF
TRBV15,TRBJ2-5,CATSRGRGDSQETQYF
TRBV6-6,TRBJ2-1,CASSTLAGVILEQFF
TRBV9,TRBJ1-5,CASRVGGLRQPQHF
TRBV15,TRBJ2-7,CATSRDSIQESSYEQYF
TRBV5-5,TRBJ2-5,CASSTGTGERETQYF
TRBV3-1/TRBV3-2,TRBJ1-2,CASSQRRDRVFGYTF
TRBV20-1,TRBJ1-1,CTGQEYTEAFF
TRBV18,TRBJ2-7,CASSPARGHLGEQYF
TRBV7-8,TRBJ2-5,CASSQAETQYF
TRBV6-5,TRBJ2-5,CASSSGDLETQYF
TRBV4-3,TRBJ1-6,CASSDSSSSYNSPLHF
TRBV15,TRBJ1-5,CATSRVLRSNQPQHF
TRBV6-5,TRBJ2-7,CASSQSPGQGREQYF
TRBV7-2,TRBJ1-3,CASASVTAGTGLLRNTIYF
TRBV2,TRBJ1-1,CASSGRQGHTEAFF
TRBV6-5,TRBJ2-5,CASSFQGAKTQYF
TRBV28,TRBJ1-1,CASSLSGTGFTEAFF
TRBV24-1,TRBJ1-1,CATSDTAGPEAFF
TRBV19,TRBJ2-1,CASSIEGLAGSSYNEQFF
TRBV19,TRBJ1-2,CASSITSSYGYTF
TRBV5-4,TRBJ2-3,CASSTGLAGGSADTQYF
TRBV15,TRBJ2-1,CATSREGAGGHDNEQFF
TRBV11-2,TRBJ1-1,CASSPNSGVGTNTEAFF
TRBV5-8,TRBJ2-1,CASSPAFGGHWFDEQFF
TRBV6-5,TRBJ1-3,CASSYGTGGSGNTIYF
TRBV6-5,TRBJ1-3,CASSYESGLSGNTIYF
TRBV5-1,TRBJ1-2,CASSPQRTGQGGYTF
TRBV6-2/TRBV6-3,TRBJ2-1,CASSYYLAGWDEQFF
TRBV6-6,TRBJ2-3,CASSRTPSTETYTDTQYF
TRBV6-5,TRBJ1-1,CASSYDWTGANTEAFF
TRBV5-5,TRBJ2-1,CASSSGTGYNEQFF
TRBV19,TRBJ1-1,CASSVTGGGWAFF
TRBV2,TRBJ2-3,CASSVRGQSTDTQYF
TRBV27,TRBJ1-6,CASTRDRASSPLHF
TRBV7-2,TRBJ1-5,CASSLGRGSGPQHF
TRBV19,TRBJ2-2,CASSPRYTGELFF